This TCR beta chain was retrieved from a study of CD8 T cells in ankylosing spondylitis. Overall study results and limits: There were earlier reports of some motif variants in reactive arthritis synovial fluid and blood. Disease-linked clones, CD8+, were relatively rare in peripheral blood. Reports say disease-linked clones showed up significantly more in matched ankylosing spondylitis synovial fluid. In ankylosing spondylitis blood, a motif of seven or eight highly homologous TCR beta variants appeared characteristic.

This clonotype was detected a few times. Antigen unknown. Per the germline V gene, CDR1 is ENHRY and CDR2 is SYGVKD. The V end lost 6 bases, the J end lost 6 bases, and 17 bases lay between the germline ends. This CDR3 spans 14 amino acids. Each CDR3 protein is one row after TCRdb ran MiXCR on the 5' RACE reads. The repertoire holds about 500,000 distinct CDR3 sequences, about 12% seen once, with under 7.5% in the top ten. The sample comprised blood, either unsorted or a sorted T cell fraction (not recorded which). The chain links TRBV10-3 to TRBJ1-2; a weak D match, TRBD1 (6 bases). The receptor's source is a male donor with ankylosing spondylitis. The CDR3 bases are TGTGCCATCAGAGAGGGACAACACCTTCATGGCTACACCTTC. Encoded protein: CAIREGQHLHGYTF.